This T cell receptor (beta chain) was retrieved from a study of cytomegalovirus exposure and HLA in healthy donors (TCRdb year 2017). Describing the broader study: According to a later analysis, one platform produced both the roughly 110 validation repertoires and the 700 or so repertoires of the first cohort. The study was designed to test whether signatures of past pathogen exposure could be identified by cataloging public T cell receptors. To predict cytomegalovirus infection status, the study combined high-throughput TCR immunosequencing, statistical association of individual TCRs with disease status, and machine learning. Along with the approximately 620-subject first cohort, a separate validation cohort of 120 different subjects was used. Broad study findings and their caveats: Most TCR sequences were seen in very few donors, while some public TCRs were found in many individuals. In a later analysis, TCRs clustered in the first cohort were found to also tend to co-occur in the 130 or so validation repertoires, with about 93% of cluster scores above 0. Cytomegalovirus status was reported to be diagnosed by the classifier with high specificity and sensitivity in both the original and validation cohorts. Three of the identified cytomegalovirus-associated TCR beta chains were confirmed in vitro to be specific for cytomegalovirus antigens. The validation cohort had no HLA typing available for a later analysis, so co-occurrence within that cohort was assessed over all 110 or so repertoires. The study gave a list of under 200 TCR beta chains associated with cytomegalovirus. The authors suggested that the approach could potentially be extended to other disease states and immunological phenotypes.

V is shortened by 7 bases, J by 4 bases, and the region joining them spans 19 bases. Reading from cysteine to phenylalanine, the CDR3 counts 15 amino acids. Only CDR3 DNA is held: 45 bases, read in frame from base 1. A note on this clone: What antigen it recognizes has not been identified. No clone much larger than this one lies a single base away; base qualities are absent.

The donors belonged to the validation cohort of about 120 subjects, which was separate from the roughly 670-subject first cohort. Libraries were built with the immunoSEQ multiplex PCR assay. In the authors' own workflow: A statistical classification framework was developed to diagnose cytomegalovirus status using the catalog of TCR beta chain sequences. Not all clones reach the TCRdb copy of this immuneACCESS table, which keeps in-frame sequences only. Checked studies attribute under half of the gap to unresolved V genes and leave the rest unexplained. V and J calls plus clone size are reproduced from that table; the DNA served to infer D and trimming. This sample gives under 150,000 clones in total; roughly nine tenths of them show up just once. The top ten clonotypes cover 0.6% to 0.8% of the sample.

The specimen sequenced was PBMCs. This chain is built from TRBV23-1 and TRBJ1-1; the D gene is perhaps TRBD1, from 6 matching bases. TRBV23-1 is an ORF; its function is uncertain. The receptor comes from a man aged 18 to 30 in good health and CMV-seronegative. Here the CDR3 is given as CASTPAGGGITEAFF. The DNA sequence reads TGCGCCAGCACACCGGCGGGGGGCGGGATCACTGAAGCTTTCTTT.